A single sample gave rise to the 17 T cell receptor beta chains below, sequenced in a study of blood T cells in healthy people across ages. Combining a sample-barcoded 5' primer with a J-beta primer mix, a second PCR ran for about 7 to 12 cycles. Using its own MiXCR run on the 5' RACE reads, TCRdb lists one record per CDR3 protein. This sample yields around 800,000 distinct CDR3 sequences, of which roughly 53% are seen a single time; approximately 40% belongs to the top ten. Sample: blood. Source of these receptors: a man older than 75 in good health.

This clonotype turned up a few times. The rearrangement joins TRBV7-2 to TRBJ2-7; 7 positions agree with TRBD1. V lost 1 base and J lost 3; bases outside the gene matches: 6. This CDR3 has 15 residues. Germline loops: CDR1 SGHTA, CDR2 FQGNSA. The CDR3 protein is CASSLGRQGIYEQYF. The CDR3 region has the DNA TGTGCCAGCAGCTTAGGGAGACAGGGCATCTACGAGCAGTACTTC.

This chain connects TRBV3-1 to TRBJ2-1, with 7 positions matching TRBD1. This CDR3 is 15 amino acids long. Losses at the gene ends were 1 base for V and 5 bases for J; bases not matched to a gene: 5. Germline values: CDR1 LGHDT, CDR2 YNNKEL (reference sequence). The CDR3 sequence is CASSQGNRGNNEQFF. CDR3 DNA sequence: TGTGCCAGCAGCCAAGGGAACAGGGGAAACAATGAGCAGTTCTTC.

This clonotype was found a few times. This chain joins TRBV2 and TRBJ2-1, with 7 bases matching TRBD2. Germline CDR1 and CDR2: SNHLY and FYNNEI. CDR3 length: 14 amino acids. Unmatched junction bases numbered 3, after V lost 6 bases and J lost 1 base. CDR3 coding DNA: TGTGCCAGCAGGCGGGAGCAGTCCTACAATGAGCAGTTCTTC. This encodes CASRREQSYNEQFF.

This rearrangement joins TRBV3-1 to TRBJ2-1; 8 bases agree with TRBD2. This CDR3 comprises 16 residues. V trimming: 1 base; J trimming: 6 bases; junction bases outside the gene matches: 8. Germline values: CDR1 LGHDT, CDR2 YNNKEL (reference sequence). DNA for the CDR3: TGTGCCAGCAGCCAAGTCCAGGGACTAGTCGGCAATGAGCAGTTCTTC. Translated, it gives CASSQVQGLVGNEQFF.

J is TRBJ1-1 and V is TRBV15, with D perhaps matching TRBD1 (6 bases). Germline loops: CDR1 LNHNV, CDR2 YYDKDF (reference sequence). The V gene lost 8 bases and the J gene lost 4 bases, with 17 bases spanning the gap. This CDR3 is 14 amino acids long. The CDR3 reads CATGGSGARTEAFF. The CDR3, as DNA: TGTGCCACCGGTGGTTCGGGGGCGCGCACTGAAGCTTTCTTT.

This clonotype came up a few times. The CDR3 region has the DNA TGTGCCAGCAGTGAGGTCGGAGGGGACACAGATACGCAGTATTTT. Translating gives CASSEVGGDTDTQYF. This chain joins TRBV6-1 and TRBJ2-3; a weak D match, TRBD2 (6 bases). The CDR3 length is 15 residues. V was trimmed by 3 bases and J by 2 bases, leaving 12 bases between them. CDR1 is MNHNS and CDR2 is SASEGT in the germline V gene.

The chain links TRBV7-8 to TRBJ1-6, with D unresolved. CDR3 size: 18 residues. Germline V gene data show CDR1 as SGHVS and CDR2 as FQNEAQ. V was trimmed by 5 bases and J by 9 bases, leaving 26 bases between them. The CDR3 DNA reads TGTGCCAGCAGCCCAGCAGGACTAGCGGGAGGGCGACGTTCACCCCTCCACTTT. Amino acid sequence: CASSPAGLAGGRRSPLHF.

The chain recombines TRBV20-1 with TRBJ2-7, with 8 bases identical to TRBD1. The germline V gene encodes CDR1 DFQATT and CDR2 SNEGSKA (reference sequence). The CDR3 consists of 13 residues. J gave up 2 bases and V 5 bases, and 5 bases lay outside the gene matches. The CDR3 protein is CSALDRGPYEQYF. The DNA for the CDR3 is TGCAGTGCTCTTGACAGGGGTCCCTACGAGCAGTACTTC.

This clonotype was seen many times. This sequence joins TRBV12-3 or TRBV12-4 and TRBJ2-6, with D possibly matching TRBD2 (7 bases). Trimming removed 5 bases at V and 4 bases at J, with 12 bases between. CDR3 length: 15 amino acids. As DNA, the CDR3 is TGTGCCAGCAGTCCCCGGGGGGCAGGGGCCAACGTCCTGACTTTC. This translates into CASSPRGAGANVLTF.

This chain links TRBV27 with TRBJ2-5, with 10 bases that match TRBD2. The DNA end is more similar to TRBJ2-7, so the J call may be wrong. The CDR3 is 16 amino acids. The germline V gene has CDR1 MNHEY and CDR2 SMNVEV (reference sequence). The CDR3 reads CASSLTSGLTHCEQYF. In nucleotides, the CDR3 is TGTGCCAGCAGTTTGACTAGCGGGCTCACGCACTGCGAGCAGTACTTC.

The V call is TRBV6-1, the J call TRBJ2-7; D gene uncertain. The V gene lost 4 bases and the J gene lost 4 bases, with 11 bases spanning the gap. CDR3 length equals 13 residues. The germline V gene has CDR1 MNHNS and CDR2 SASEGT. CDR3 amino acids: CASSARVGYEQYF. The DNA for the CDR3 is TGTGCCAGCAGTGCCCGTGTTGGGTACGAGCAGTACTTC.

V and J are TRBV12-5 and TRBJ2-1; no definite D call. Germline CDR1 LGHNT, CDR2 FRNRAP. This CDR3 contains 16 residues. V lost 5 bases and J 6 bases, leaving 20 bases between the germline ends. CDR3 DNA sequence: TGTGCTAGTGGTAAGCTGACCTCCCAGGCTTCCAATGAGCAGTTCTTC. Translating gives CASGKLTSQASNEQFF.

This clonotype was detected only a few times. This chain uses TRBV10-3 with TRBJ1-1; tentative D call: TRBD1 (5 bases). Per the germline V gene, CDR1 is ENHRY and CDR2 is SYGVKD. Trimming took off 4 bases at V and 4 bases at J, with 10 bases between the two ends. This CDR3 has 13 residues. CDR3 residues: CAISGQGVTEAFF. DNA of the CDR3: TGTGCCATCAGTGGTCAAGGGGTCACTGAAGCTTTCTTT.

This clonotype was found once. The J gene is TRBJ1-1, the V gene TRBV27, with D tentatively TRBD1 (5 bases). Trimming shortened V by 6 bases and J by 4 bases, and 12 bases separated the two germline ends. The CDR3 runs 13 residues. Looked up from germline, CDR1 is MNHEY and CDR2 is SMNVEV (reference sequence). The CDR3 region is CASRPGQGTEAFF. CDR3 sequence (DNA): TGTGCCAGCAGACCGGGGCAGGGCACTGAAGCTTTCTTT.

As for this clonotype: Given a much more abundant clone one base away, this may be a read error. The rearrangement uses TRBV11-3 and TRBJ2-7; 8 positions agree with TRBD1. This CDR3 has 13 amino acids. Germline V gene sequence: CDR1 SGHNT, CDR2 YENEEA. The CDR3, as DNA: TGTGCCAGCAGCTTCGACAGGGGCTACGAGCAGAACTTC. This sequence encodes CASSFDRGYEQNF.

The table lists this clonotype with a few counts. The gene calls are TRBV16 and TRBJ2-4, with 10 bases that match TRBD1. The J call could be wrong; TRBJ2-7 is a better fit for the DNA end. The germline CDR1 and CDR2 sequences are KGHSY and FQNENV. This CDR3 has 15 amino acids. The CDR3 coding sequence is TGTGCCAGCAGCCTCGAGGGACAGGGGTCCCACGAGCAGTACTTC. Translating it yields CASSLEGQGSHEQYF.

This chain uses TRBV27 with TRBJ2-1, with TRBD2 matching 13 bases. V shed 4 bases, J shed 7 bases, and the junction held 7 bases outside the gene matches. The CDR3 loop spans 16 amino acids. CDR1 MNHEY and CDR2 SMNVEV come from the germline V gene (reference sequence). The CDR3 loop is CASSSWTSGSGNEQFF. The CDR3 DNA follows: TGTGCCAGCAGTTCCTGGACTAGCGGGAGTGGAAATGAGCAGTTCTTC.